This TCR beta chain was documented in a study of cytomegalovirus exposure and HLA in healthy donors. Assay: immunoSEQ multiplex PCR; the TCRdb copy retains only in-frame clones and omits some. The sample records more than 45,000 clones, 80% to 90% being singletons. This clone turned up a few times. This clonotype was obtained from a woman in her late teens or twenties in good health and CMV-seronegative. Sample: PBMCs.

The CDR3 DNA follows: TGCAGCGGTGGGACAGCCTACGAGCAGTACTTC. It specifies CSGGTAYEQYF. The rearrangement joins TRBV29-1 to TRBJ2-7; 7 nucleotides align to TRBD1. Germline CDR1 reads SQVTM; CDR2 reads ANQGSEA. The CDR3 loop spans 11 amino acids. Losses at the gene ends were 7 bases for V and 2 bases for J; bases not matched to a gene: 2.